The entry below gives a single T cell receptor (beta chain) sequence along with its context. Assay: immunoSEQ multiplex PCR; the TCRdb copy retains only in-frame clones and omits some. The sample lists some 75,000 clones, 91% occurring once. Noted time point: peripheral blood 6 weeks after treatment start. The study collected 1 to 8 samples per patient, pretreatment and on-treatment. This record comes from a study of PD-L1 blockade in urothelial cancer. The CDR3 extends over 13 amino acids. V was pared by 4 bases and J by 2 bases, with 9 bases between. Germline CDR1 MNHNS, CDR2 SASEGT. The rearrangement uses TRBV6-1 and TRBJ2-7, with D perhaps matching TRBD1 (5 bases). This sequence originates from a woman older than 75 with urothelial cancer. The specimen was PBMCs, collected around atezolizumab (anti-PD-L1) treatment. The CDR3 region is CASSADRAYEQYF. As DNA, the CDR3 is TGTGCCAGCAGTGCTGACAGAGCCTACGAGCAGTACTTC.